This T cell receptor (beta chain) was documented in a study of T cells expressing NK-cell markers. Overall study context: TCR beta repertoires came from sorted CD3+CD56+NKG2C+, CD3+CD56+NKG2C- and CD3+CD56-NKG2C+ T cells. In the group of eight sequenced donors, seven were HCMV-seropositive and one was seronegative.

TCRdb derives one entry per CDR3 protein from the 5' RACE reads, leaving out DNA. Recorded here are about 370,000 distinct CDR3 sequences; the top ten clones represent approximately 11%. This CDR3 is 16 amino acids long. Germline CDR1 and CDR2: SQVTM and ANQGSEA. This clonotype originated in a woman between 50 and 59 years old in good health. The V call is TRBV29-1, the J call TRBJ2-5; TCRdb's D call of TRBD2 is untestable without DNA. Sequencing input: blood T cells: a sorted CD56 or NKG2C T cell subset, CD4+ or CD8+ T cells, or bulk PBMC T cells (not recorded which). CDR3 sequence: CSVEDPIAGQQETQYF. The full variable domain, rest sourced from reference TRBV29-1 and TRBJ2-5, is SAVISQKPSRDICQRGTSLTIQCQVDSQVTMMFWYRQQPGQSLTLIATANQGSEATYESGFVIDKFPISRPNLTFSTLTVSNMSPEDSSIYLCSVEDPIAGQQETQYFGPGTRLLVL.